This T cell receptor beta chain is drawn from a study of blood T cell repertoires in COVID-19. The overall study: Samples representing acute and convalescent COVID-19 were sourced from the United States, Italy and Spain. Nucleic acid was either cDNA or gDNA, and it came from T cells, B-cell-depleted T cells, or PBMCs.

The length of the CDR3 is 12 residues. Germline CDR1 is SNHLY and CDR2 is FYNNEI. Trimming left V 4 bases short and J 5 bases short, with 8 bases between. Authors' data handling: Reference gene primer amplification yielded estimated nucleated cell counts. Clones were sequenced by immunoSEQ multiplex PCR, and TCRdb holds only the in-frame ones, with some missing. The DNA gave D and trimming, while V, J and clone size come from that table. The table includes about 44,000 clones, approximately 90% detected once. The sequencing sample was made of peripheral blood. The gene calls are TRBV2 and TRBJ1-2; D is undetermined. This TCR derives from a human donor in a cohort sampled during active COVID-19. The CDR3: CASSVSVYGYTF. The CDR3 DNA reads TGTGCCAGCAGTGTTAGTGTATATGGCTACACCTTC.